This T cell receptor (beta chain) was identified during a study of blood T cell repertoires in COVID-19. For the study at large: Both acute and convalescent COVID-19 samples were obtained from the United States, Italy and Spain. PBMCs, B-cell-depleted T cells, or T cells were the source of the cDNA or gDNA that made up the material.

This clone was recorded a few times. The Seattle patients, enrolled during active infection, were followed longitudinally. With V trimmed by 0 bases and J by 10 bases, 7 bases remained unmatched. Germline CDR1 is WNHNN and CDR2 is SYGVQD (reference sequence). The CDR3 loop spans 15 amino acids. The authors' processing: Cell counts per sample came from amplifying reference gene primers. Repertoires were generated with immunoSEQ multiplex PCR, while TCRdb's copy carries only in-frame clones and drops some. That table supplies the V and J calls and clone size; D and trimming were determined from the DNA. Altogether approximately 300,000 clones are present, approximately 85% being singletons, with the ten largest covering 0.87%.

The receptor comes from a human donor with COVID-19, enrolled during active disease. The donor label of this sample is uncertain. V and J are TRBV10-1 and TRBJ2-7, with TRBD2 identical over 12 bases. The specimen sequenced was peripheral blood. The chain's CDR3 is CASSESGLAGTKQYF. Here the CDR3 DNA reads TGCGCCAGCAGTGAGTCGGGACTAGCGGGTACAAAACAGTACTTC.